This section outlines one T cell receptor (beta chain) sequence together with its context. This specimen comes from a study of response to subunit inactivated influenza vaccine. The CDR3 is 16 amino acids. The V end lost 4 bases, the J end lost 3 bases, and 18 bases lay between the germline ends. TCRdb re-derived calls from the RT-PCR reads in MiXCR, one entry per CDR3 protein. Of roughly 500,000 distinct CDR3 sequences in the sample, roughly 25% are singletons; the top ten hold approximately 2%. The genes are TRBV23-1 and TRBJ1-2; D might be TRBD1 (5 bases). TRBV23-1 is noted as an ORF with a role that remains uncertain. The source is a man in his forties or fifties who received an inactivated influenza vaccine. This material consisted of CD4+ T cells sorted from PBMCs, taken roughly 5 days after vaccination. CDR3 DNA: TGCGCCAGCAGTCCCTACGATGCCAGGGAATACTATGGCTACACCTTC. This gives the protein CASSPYDAREYYGYTF.